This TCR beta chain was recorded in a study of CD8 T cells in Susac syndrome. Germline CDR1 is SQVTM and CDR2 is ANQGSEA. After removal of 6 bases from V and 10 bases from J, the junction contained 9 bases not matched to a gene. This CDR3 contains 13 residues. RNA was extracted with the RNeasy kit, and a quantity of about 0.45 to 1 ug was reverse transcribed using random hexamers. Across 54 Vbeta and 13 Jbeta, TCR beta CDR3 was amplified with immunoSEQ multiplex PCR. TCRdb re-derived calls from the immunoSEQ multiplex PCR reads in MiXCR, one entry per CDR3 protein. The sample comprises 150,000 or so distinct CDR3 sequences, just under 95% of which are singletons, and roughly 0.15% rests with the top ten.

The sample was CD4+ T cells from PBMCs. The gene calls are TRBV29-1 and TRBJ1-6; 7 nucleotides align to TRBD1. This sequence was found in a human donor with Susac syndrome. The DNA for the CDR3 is TGCAGCGTCTCTCCCGCAGGGGGGTCACCCCTCCACTTT. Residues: CSVSPAGGSPLHF.